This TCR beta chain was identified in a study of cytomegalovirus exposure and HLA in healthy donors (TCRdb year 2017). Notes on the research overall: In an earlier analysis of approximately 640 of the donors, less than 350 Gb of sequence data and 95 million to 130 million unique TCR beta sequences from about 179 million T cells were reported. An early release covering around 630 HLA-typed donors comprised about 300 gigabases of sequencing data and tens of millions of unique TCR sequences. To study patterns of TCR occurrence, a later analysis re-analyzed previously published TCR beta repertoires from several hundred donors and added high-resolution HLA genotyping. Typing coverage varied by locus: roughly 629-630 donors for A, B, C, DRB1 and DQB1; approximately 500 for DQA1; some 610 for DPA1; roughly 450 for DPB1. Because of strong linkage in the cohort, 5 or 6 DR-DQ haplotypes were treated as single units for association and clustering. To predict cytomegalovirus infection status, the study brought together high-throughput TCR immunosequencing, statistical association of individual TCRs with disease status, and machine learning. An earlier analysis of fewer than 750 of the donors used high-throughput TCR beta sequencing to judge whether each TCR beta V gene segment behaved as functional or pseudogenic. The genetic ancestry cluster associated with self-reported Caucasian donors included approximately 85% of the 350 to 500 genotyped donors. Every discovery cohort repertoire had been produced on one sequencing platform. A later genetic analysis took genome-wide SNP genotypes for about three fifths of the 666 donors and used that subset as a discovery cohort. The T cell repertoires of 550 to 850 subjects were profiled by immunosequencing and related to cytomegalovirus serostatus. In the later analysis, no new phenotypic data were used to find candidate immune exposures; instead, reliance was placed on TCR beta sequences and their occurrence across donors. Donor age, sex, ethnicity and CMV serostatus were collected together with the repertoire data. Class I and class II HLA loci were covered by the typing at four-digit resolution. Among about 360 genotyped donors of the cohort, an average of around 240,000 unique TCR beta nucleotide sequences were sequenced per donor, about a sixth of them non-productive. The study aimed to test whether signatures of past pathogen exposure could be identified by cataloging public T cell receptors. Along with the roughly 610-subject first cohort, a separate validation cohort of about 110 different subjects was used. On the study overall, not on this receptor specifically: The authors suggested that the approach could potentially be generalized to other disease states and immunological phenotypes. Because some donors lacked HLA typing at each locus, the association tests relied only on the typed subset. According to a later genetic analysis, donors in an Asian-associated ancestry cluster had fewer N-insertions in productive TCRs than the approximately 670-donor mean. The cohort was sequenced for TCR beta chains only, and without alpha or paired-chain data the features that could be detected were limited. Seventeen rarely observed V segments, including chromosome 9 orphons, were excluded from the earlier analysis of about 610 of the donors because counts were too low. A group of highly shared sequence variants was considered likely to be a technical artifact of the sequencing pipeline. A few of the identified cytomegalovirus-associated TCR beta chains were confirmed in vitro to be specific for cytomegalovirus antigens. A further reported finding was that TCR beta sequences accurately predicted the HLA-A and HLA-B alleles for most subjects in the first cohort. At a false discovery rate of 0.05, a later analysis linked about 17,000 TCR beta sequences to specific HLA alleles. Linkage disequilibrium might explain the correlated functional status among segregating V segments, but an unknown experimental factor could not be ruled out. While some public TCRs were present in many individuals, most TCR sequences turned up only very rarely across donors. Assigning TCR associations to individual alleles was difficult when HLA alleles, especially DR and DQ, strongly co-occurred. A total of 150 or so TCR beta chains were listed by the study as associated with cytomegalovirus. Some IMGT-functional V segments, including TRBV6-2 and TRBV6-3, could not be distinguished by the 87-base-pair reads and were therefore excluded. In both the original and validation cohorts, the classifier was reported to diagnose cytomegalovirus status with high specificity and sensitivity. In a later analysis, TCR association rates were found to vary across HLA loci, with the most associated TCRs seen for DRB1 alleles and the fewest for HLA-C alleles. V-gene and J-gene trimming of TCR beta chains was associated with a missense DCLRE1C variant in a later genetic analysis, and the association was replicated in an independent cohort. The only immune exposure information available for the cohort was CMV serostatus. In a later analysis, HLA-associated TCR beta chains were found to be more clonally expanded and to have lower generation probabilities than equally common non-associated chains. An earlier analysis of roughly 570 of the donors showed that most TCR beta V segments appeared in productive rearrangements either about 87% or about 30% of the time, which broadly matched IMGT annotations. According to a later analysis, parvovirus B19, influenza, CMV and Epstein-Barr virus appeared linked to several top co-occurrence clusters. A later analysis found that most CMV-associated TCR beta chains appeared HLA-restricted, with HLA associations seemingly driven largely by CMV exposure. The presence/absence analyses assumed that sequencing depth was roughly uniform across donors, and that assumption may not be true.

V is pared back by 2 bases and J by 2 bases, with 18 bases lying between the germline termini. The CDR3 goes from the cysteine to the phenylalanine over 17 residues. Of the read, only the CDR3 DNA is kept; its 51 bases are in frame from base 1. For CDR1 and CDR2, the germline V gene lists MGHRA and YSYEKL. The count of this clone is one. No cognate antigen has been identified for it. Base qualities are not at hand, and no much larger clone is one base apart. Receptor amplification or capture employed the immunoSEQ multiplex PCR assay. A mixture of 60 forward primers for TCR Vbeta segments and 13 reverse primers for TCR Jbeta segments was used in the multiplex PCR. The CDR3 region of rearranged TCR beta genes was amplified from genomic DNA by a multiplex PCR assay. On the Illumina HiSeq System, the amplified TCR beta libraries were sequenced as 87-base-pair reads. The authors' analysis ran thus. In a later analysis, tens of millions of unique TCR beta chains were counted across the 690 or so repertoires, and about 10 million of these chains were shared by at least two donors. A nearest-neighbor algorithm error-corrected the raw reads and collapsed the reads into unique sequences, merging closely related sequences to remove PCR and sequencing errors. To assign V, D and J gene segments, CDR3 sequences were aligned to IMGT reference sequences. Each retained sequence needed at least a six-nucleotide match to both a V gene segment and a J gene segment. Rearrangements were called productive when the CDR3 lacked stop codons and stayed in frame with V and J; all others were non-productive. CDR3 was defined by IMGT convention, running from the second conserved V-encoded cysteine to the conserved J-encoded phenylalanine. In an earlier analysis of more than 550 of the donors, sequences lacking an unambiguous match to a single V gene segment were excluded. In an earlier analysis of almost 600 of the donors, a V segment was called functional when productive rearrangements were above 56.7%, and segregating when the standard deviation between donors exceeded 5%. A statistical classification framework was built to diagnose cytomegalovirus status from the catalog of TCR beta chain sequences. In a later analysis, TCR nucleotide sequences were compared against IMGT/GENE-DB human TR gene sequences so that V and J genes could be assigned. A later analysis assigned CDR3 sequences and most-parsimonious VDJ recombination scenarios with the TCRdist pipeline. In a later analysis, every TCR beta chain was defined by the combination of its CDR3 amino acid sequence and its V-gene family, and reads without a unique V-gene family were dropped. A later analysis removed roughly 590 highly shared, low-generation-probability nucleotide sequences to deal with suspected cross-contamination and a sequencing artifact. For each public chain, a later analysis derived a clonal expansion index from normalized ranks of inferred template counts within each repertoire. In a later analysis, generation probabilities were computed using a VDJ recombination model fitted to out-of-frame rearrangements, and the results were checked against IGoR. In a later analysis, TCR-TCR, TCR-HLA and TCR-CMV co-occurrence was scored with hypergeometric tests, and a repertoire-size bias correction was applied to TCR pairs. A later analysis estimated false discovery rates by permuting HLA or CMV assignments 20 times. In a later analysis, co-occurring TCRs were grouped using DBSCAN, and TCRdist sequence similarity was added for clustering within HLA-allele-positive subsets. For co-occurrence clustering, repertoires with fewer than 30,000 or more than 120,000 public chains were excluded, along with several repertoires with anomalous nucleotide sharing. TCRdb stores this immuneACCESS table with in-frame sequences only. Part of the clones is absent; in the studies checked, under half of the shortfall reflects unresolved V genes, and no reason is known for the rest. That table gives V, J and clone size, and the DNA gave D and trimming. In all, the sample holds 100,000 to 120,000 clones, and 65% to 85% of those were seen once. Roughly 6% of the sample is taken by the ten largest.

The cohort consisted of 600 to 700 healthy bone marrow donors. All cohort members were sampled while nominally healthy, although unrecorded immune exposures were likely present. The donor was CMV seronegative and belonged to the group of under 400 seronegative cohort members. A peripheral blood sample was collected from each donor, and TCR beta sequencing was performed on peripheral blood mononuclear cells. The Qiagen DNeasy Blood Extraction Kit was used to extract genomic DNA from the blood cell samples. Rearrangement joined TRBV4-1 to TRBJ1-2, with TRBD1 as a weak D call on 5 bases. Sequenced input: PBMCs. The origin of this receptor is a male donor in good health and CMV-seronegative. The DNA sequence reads TGCGCCAGCAGCCAACTCGAATACCAGGGTGAAAACTATGGCTACACCTTC. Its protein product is CASSQLEYQGENYGYTF.